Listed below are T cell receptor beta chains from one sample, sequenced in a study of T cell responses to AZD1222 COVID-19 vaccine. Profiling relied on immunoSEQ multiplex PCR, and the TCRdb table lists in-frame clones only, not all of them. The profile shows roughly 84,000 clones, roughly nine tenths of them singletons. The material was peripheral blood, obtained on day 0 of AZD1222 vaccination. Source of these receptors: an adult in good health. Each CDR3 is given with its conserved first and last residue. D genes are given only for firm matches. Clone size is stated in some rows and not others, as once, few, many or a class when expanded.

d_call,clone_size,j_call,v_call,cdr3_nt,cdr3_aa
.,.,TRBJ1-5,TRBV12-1,TGTGCCAGCAGCCCCCTCCGCAGGGGTACACTGTGTAGCAATCAGCCCCAGCATTTT,CASSPLRRGTLCSNQPQHF
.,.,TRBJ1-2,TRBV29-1,TGCAGCGTTGTGGCAGGGGTGGACTATGGCTACACCTTC,CSVVAGVDYGYTF
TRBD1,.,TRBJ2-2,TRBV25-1,TGTGCCAGCACCCCAGACAGGGGCGGCGGTGGGGAGCTGTTTTTT,CASTPDRGGGGELFF
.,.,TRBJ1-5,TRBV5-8,TGTGCCAGCAGCCATTACAATCAGCCCCAGCATTTT,CASSHYNQPQHF
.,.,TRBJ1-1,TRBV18,TGTGCCAGCTCACCAACCCCACCGGGGGGAGCTTTCTTT,CASSPTPPGGAFF
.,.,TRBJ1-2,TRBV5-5,TGTGCCAGCAGCTTTGGGGACAACTATGGCTACACCTTC,CASSFGDNYGYTF
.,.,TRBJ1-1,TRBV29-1,TGCAGCGTTAAATCCGTGAACACTGAAGCTTTCTTT,CSVKSVNTEAFF
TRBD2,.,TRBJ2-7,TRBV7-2,TGTGCCAGCAGCTCCACTAGCGGGACCCTCTACGAGCAGTACTTC,CASSSTSGTLYEQYF
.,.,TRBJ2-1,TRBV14,TGTGCCAGCAGCCAAGCACTCGGCAATGAGCAGTTCTTC,CASSQALGNEQFF
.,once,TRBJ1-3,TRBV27,TGTGCCAGCAGTTCCGAACGCTCGAACCTCCCCGTCTCTGCTGGAAACACCATATATTTT,CASSSERSNLPVSAGNTIYF
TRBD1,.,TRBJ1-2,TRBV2,TGTGCCAGCGGGACAGACTATGGCTACACCTTC,CASGTDYGYTF
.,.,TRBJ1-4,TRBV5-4,TGTGCCAGCAGCTTGGCCCGGGACCGCGGTGTTAGTGAAAAACTGTTTTTT,CASSLARDRGVSEKLFF
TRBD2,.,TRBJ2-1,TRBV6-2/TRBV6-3,TGTGCCAGCAGTTACCCGCTAGCGGGAATGGGGAATGAGCAGTTCTTC,CASSYPLAGMGNEQFF
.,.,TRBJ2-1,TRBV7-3,TGTGCCAGCAGCTTAACGCCGACTAAAAATGAGCAGTTCTTC,CASSLTPTKNEQFF
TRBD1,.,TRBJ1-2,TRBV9,TGTGCCAGCAGCGTAGGGGACAGCTTCTATGGCTACACCTTC,CASSVGDSFYGYTF
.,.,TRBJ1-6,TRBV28,TGTGCCAGCAGGGCGTTGCGGAATTCACCCCTCCACTTT,CASRALRNSPLHF
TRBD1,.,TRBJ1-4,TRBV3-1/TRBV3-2,TGTGCCAGCAGCCCTACCGGACAGGGAACAACTAATGAAAAACTGTTTTTT,CASSPTGQGTTNEKLFF
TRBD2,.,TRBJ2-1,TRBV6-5,TGTGCCAGCAGCCCCGGGGCGGGAGGAAACAATGAGCAGTTCTTC,CASSPGAGGNNEQFF
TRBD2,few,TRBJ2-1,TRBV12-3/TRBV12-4,TGTGCCAGCAGTTTCGATAGCGGGGCTATGGCGTTCTTC,CASSFDSGAMAFF
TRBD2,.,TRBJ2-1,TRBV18,TGTGCCAGCTCACCGCCCGGGACTAGCGGGGGGGAGCAGTTCTTC,CASSPPGTSGGEQFF
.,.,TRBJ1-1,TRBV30,TGTGCCTGGAGCAGCGACAGGTCTGAAGCTTTCTTT,CAWSSDRSEAFF
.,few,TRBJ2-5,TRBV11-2,TGTGCCAGCAGCTCGCTTGGGGAGACCCAGTACTTC,CASSSLGETQYF
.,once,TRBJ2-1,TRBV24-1,TGTGCCACCAGTGCGTCCAGCTCCTACAATGAGCAGTTCTTC,CATSASSSYNEQFF
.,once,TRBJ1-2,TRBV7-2,TGTGCCAGCAGCTTAGCGGTTAACTATGGCTACACCTTC,CASSLAVNYGYTF
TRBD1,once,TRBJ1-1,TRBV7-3,TGTGCCAGCACCCCGGGACAGGCAAACACTGAAGCTTTCTTT,CASTPGQANTEAFF
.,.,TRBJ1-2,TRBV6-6,TGTGCCAGCAGTTACTTACCTCAGGGGAACTATGGCTACACCTTC,CASSYLPQGNYGYTF
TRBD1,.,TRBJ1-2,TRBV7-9,TGTGCCAGCAGCACTCGACAGGGGGCTAACTATGGCTACACCTTC,CASSTRQGANYGYTF
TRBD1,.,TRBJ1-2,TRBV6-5,TGTGCCAGCCTGGGACAGGGGGCGAATGGCTACACCTTC,CASLGQGANGYTF
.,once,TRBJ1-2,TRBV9,TGTGCCAGCAGCACCATAAGCCTTACAGGGAGCTATGGCTACACCTTC,CASSTISLTGSYGYTF
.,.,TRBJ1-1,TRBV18,TGTGCCAGCTCGGGTGACAGGAACACTGAAGCTTTCTTT,CASSGDRNTEAFF
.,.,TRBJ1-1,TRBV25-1,TGTGCCAGTAATACAGACATGAACACTGAAGCTTTCTTT,CASNTDMNTEAFF
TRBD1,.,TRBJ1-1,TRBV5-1,TGCGCCAGCAGCAAGGACAGGGGAATAGCTGAAGCTTTCTTT,CASSKDRGIAEAFF
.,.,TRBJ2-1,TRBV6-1,TGTGCCAGCAGTGAAGCATATGGCAACACCTACAATGAGCAGTTCTTC,CASSEAYGNTYNEQFF
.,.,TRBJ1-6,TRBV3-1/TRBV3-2,TGTGCCAGCAGCCAGGGGGTTCGGTCACCCCTCCACTTT,CASSQGVRSPLHF
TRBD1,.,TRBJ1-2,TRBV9,TGTGCCAGCGGACCACAGGGGATTGCCTCATTGGGAGGCTACACCTTC,CASGPQGIASLGGYTF
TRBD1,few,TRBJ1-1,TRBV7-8,TGTGCCAGCAGCACCGGGACAGGGCTGAACACTGAAGCTTTCTTT,CASSTGTGLNTEAFF
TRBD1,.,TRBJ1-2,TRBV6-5,TGTGCCAGCAGGACAGGGGGAAGCGGTGGCTATGGCTACACCTTC,CASRTGGSGGYGYTF
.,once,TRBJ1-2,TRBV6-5,TGTGCCAGCAGCAACAGCAACCACAACTATGGCTACACCTTC,CASSNSNHNYGYTF
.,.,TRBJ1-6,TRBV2,TGTGCCAGCAGTCCGACTTCGGTGCTTTCACCCCTCCACTTT,CASSPTSVLSPLHF
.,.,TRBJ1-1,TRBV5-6,TGTGCCAGCAGCTCCGAGAGGGAGAGGGCCACTGAAGCTTTCTTT,CASSSERERATEAFF
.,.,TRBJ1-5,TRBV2,TGTGCCAGCACTACCGGGGGGCAAGGCAATCAGCCCCAGCATTTT,CASTTGGQGNQPQHF
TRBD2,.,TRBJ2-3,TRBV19,TGTGCCAGTAGTCCTCGCCTCCTAGCGGGAGGGGGAACAGATACGCAGTATTTT,CASSPRLLAGGGTDTQYF
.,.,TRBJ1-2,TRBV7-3,TGTGCCAGCAGTCCGGGCGGGGCAAGCTATGGCTACACCTTC,CASSPGGASYGYTF
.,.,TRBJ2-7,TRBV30,TGTGCCTGGACGTTGAGGGGTTACCCCTACGAGCAGTACTTC,CAWTLRGYPYEQYF
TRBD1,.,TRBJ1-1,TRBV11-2,TGTGCCAGCAGCTCCAGGGGACAGGGTCATGAAGCTTTCTTT,CASSSRGQGHEAFF
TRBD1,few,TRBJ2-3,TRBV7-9,TGTGCCAGCAGCTTAGGGGACAGGGGTCACGCAGATACGCAGTATTTT,CASSLGDRGHADTQYF
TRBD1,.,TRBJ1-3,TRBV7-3,TGTGCCAGCAGCTTAACATCAGGGGGGTCCAGCTCTGGAAACACCATATATTTT,CASSLTSGGSSSGNTIYF